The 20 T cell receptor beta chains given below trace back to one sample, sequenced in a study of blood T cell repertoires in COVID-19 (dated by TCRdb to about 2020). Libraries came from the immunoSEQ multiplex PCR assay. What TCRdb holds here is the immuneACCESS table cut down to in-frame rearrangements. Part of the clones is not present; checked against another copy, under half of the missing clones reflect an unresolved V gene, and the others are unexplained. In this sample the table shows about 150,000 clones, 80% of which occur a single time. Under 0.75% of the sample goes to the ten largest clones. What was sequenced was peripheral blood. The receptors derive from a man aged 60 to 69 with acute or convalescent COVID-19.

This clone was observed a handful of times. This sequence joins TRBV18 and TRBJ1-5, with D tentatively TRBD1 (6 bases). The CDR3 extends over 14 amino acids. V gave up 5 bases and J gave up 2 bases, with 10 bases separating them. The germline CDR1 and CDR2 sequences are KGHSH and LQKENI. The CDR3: CASSSRQGNQPQHF. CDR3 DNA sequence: TGTGCCAGCTCATCGCGACAGGGCAATCAGCCCCAGCATTTT.

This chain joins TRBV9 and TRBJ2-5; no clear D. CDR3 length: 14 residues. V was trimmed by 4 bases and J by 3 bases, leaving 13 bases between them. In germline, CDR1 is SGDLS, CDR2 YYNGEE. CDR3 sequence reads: CASSSYDSEETQYF. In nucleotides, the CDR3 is TGTGCCAGCAGCTCATATGACTCCGAAGAGACCCAGTACTTC.

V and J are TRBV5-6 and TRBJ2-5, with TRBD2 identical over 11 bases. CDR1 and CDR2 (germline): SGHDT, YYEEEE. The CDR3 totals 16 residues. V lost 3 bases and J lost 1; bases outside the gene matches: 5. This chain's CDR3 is CASSSGLAGTQETQYF. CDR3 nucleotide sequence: TGTGCCAGCAGCTCAGGACTAGCGGGTACCCAAGAGACCCAGTACTTC.

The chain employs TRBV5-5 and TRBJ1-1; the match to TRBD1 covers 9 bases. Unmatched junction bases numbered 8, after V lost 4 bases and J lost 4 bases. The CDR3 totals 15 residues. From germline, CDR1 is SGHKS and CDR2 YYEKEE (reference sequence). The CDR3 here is CASSGRDRVTTEAFF. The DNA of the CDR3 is TGTGCCAGCAGCGGCCGGGACAGGGTTACCACTGAAGCTTTCTTT.

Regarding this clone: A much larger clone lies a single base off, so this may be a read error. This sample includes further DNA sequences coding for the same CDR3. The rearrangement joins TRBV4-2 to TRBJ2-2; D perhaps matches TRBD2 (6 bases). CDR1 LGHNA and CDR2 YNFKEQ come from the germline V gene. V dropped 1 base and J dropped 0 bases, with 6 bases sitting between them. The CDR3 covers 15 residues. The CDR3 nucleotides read TGTGCCAGCAGCCAAGCGGGGGCGAACACCGGGGAGCTGTTTTTT. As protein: CASSQAGANTGELFF.

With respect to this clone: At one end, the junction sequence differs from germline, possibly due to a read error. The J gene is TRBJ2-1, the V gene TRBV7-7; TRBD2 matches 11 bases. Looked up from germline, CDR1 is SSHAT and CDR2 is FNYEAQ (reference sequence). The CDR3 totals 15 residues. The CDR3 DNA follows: TGTGCCAGCAGCGCGGGACTAGCGGAGCCCTTCCCCCGGATCTTC. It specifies CASSAGLAEPFPRIF.

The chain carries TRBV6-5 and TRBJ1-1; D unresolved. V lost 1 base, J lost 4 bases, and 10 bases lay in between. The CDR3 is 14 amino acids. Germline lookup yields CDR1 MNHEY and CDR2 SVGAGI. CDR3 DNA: TGTGCCAGCAGTTACTACGGCGCGGGCACTGAAGCTTTCTTT. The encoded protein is CASSYYGAGTEAFF.

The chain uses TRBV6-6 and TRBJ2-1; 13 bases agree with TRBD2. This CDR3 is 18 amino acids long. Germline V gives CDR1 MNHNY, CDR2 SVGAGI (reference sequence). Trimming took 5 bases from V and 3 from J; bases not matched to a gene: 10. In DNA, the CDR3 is TGTGCCAGCAGTCGCGGGACTAGCGGGACCCGGGGCTACAATGAGCAGTTCTTC. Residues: CASSRGTSGTRGYNEQFF.

The CDR3 sequence: CASSQDRGSEKLFF. CDR3 in DNA: TGTGCCAGCAGCCAGGACAGGGGGAGCGAAAAACTGTTTTTT. This chain connects TRBV11-2 to TRBJ1-4; TRBD1 agrees at 10 bases. This CDR3 region has 14 residues. The germline V gene has CDR1 SGHAT and CDR2 FQNNGV. V was clipped by 5 bases and J by 8 bases; unmatched bases: 5.

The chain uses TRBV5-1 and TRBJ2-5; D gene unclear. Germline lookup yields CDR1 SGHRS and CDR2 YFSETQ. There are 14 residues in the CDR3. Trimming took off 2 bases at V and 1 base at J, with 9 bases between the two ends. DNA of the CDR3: TGCGCCAGCAGCTTCCTAGACCCCCAAGAGACCCAGTACTTC. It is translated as CASSFLDPQETQYF.

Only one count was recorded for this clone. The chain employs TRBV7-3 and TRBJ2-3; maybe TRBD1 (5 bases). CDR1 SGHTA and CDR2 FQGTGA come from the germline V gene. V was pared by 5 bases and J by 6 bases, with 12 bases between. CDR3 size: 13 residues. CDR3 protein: CASSRQGSDTQYF. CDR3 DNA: TGTGCCAGCAGCCGCCAGGGCAGCGATACGCAGTATTTT.

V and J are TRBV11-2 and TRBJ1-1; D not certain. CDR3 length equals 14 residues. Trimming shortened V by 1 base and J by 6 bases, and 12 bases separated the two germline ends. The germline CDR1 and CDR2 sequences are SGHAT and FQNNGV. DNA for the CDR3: TGTGCCAGCAGCTTAGCCGGCGGGGTGGCTGAAGCTTTCTTT. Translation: CASSLAGGVAEAFF. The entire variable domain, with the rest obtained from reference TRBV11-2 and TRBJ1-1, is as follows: EAGVAQSPRYKIIEKRQSVAFWCNPISGHATLYWYQQILGQGPKLLIQFQNNGVVDDSQLPKDRFSAERLKGVDSTLKIQPAKLEDSAVYLCASSLAGGVAEAFFGQGTRLTVV.

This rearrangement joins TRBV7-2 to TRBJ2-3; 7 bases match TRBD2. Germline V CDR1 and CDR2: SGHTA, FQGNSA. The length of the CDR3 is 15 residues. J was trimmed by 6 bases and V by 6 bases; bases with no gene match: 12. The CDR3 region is CASRSTDRLADTQYF. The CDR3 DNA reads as TGTGCCAGCAGATCCACCGATCGACTAGCCGATACGCAGTATTTT.

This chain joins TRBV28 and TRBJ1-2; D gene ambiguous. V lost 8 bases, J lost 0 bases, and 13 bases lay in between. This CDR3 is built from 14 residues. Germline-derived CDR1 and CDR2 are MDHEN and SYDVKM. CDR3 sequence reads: CASGWTGANYGYTF. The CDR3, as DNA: TGTGCCAGCGGATGGACGGGAGCTAACTATGGCTACACCTTC.

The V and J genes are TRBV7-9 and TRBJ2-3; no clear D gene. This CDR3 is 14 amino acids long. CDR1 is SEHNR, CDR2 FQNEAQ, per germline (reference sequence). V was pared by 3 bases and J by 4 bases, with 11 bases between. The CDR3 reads CASSFSTRSDTQYF. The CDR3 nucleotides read TGTGCCAGCAGCTTCTCGACGCGGTCAGATACGCAGTATTTT.

CDR3 DNA sequence: TGTGCCAGCAGCTTAGGCCGGGTAGCGGGGGGGACCGAGCAGTACTTC. Translating gives CASSLGRVAGGTEQYF. The rearrangement joins TRBV13 to TRBJ2-7, with 11 bases lining up with TRBD2. The CDR3 has 16 residues. CDR1 and CDR2 (germline): PRHDT, FYEKMQ (reference sequence). Trimming at V came to 0 bases and at J to 6 bases, leaving 7 bases not matched to a gene.

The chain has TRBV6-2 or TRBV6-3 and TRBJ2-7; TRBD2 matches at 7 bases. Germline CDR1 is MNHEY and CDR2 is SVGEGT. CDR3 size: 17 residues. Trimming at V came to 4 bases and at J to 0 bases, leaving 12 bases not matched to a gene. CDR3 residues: CASSSLRTRNRSYEQYF. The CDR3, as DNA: TGTGCCAGCAGTTCTCTCCGGACTAGAAACCGCTCCTACGAGCAGTACTTC.

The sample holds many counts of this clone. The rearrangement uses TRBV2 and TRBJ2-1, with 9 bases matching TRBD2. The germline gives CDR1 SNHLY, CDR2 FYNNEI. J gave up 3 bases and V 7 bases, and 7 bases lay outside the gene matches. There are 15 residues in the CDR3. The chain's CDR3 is CASNPQREDYNEQFF. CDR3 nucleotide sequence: TGTGCCAGCAACCCCCAGCGGGAGGACTACAATGAGCAGTTCTTC. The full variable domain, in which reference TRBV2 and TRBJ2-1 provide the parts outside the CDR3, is EPEVTQTPSHQVTQMGQEVILRCVPISNHLYFYWYRQILGQKVEFLVSFYNNEISEKSEIFDDQFSVERPDGSNFTLKIRSTKLEDSAMYFCASNPQREDYNEQFFGPGTRLTVL.

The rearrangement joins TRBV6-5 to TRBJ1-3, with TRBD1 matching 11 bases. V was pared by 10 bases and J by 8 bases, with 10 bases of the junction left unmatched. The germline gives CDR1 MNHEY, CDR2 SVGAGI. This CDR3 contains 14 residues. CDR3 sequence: CATRPGQGAYTIYF. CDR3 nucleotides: TGTGCCACCAGACCAGGACAGGGGGCCTACACCATATATTTT.

CDR3 in amino acids: CASSLETGGNEQFF. CDR3 coding DNA: TGTGCCAGCAGCTTAGAGACAGGGGGCAATGAGCAGTTCTTC. This sequence joins TRBV7-9 and TRBJ2-1; 9 nucleotides agree with TRBD1. CDR1 is SEHNR, CDR2 FQNEAQ, per germline (reference sequence). The trim removed 1 base at V and 6 bases at J, leaving 1 base unmatched. This CDR3 is built from 14 residues.